This T cell receptor (beta chain) was observed in a study of blood T cell repertoires in COVID-19 (TCRdb year 2020). For the wider study: Samples covering the acute and convalescent phases of COVID-19 were provided by collaborators in the United States, Italy and Spain. The prospective study material was composed of cDNA or gDNA derived from T cells, B-cell-depleted T cells, or PBMCs. The dataset comprised deeply sampled blood TCRbeta repertoires from subjects exposed to, actively infected with, or recovered from COVID-19. The repertoires were released in a freely available public database meant as a resource for research on the immune response to SARS-CoV-2. Samples came from the ongoing ImmuneRACE study (first 160 participants) plus 1,254 subjects from 6 global collaborators. Nearly every sample came with metadata listing a de-identified subject ID, COVID-19 status, age in years and sex. Where available, HLA class I and class II types were taken from metadata supplied by the sample provider and were not determined by assay-based typing.

V is shortened by 3 bases, J by 5 bases, and the region joining them spans 10 bases. From the germline V gene, CDR1 is KGHSH and CDR2 is LQKENI. Taken from cysteine to phenylalanine, the CDR3 has 13 residues. The retained sequence is limited to the CDR3, 39 bases, with the frame set at the first base. TCRbeta CDR3 regions were amplified from genomic DNA by means of the immunoSEQ Assay, a bias-controlled multiplex PCR. In the original analysis: The number of nucleated cells in each sample was estimated from the amplification of reference gene primers within the assay. To quantify the absolute abundance of each unique TCRbeta CDR3 rearrangement, sequence reads were collapsed and filtered. For each sample, productive Simpson clonality was calculated as the square root of Simpson's diversity index over productive rearrangements. TCRdb took over this immuneACCESS table, retaining in-frame rearrangements with V and J assigned. Such tables are incomplete; in checked studies, under half of the missing clones stem from an unresolved V gene, and the remainder is unexplained. V and J calls plus clone size are reproduced from that table; the DNA served to infer D and trimming. Present in this sample are around 20,000 clones, around nine tenths of which were seen just once. The top ten constitute approximately 10% of the sample.

On this clone: Its antigen is unknown. The sample holds no much larger clone one base away, and base qualities are not on file.

The collaborating institutions used their own protocols to collect whole blood in K2EDTA tubes. For TCRbeta analysis, collaborator samples were shipped as frozen whole blood, as isolated PBMCs, or as DNA extracted from either sample type. Study-wide findings and limitations: The quantity of clinical and demographic metadata differed by source and by participant and was supplied without curation.

This sequence uses TRBV18 and TRBJ2-5; the D segment could be TRBD1, given 6 matching bases. This TCR came from a human donor in a cohort sampled during active COVID-19. Sequences were obtained from peripheral blood. The sequenced DNA: TGTGCCAGCTCACCCACAGGGTTGGAGACCCAGTACTTC. Its product reads: CASSPTGLETQYF.